These 27 T cell receptor beta chains were sequenced from one sample in a study of blood T cell repertoires in COVID-19. Produced via immunoSEQ multiplex PCR; TCRdb's table is partial and in-frame only. The table shows a few hundred thousand clones, with around 90% occurring only once. Sequencing was performed on PBMCs or T cells enriched from blood (not recorded which). These receptors were taken from a woman aged 18-29 years with acute COVID-19.

The rearrangement uses TRBV7-2 and TRBJ2-3, with TRBD2 as a possible D gene (6 bases). CDR1 is SGHTA and CDR2 is FQGNSA in the germline V gene. The CDR3 loop spans 16 amino acids. V lost 0 bases and J 1 base, leaving 11 bases between the germline ends. CDR3 loop: CASSLASGLGTDTQYF. In DNA, the CDR3 is TGTGCCAGCAGCTTAGCTAGCGGTCTTGGCACAGATACGCAGTATTTT.

The chain is built from TRBV29-1 and TRBJ1-1; a possible D gene is TRBD1 (5 bases). The CDR3 has 12 amino acids. The germline CDR1 and CDR2 sequences are SQVTM and ANQGSEA. V lost 8 bases, J lost 4 bases, and 14 bases lay in between. CDR3 in DNA: TGCAGCACGACTTGGCAGGGCACTGAAGCTTTCTTT. It yields the protein CSTTWQGTEAFF.

The CDR3 nucleotides read TGTGCCAGCAGAGGACAGGGGGCTGGAGCTGAAGCTTTCTTT. This gives the protein CASRGQGAGAEAFF. The chain uses TRBV14 and TRBJ1-1; TRBD1 agrees at 11 bases. CDR1 is SGHDN and CDR2 is FVKESK in the germline V gene. With 6 bases clipped from V and 6 bases from J, the junction kept 6 bases outside the gene matches. The CDR3 covers 14 residues.

The V gene is TRBV7-2, the J gene TRBJ1-2, with unresolved D. There are 11 residues in the CDR3. V lost 6 bases and J lost 5, with 7 bases in between. Germline lookup yields CDR1 SGHTA and CDR2 FQGNSA. CDR3 amino acids: CASRGFYGYTF. The DNA of the CDR3 is TGTGCCAGCAGGGGCTTTTATGGCTACACCTTC.

The V and J genes are TRBV19 and TRBJ1-5; D is ambiguous. The length of the CDR3 is 15 residues. The V end was cut by 5 bases, the J end by 1 base, with 12 bases between. CDR1 is LNHDA, CDR2 SQIVND, per germline (reference sequence). The CDR3 DNA reads TGTGCCAGTAGTCGAAGGTGGGAGAGCAATCAGCCCCAGCATTTT. Translated: CASSRRWESNQPQHF.

The chain recombines TRBV28 with TRBJ1-1; the D gene is possibly TRBD1 (5 bases). The CDR3 runs 15 residues. The V gene's germline CDR1 is MDHEN and CDR2 SYDVKM. V was pared by 7 bases and J by 5 bases, with 20 bases between. Here the CDR3 reads CASTNAGMGRTEAFF. In DNA, the CDR3 is TGTGCCAGCACTAACGCAGGGATGGGGCGAACTGAAGCTTTCTTT.

The V call is TRBV28, the J call TRBJ1-3; D unclear. The CDR3 sequence is 15 residues long. Germline loops: CDR1 MDHEN, CDR2 SYDVKM. The ends were cut back, 6 bases at V and 0 bases at J, with 12 bases in the middle. The DNA of the CDR3 is TGTGCCAGCAGGGTACCGGGTAGCTCTGGAAACACCATATATTTT. It encodes CASRVPGSSGNTIYF. The full variable domain, with the rest looked up from reference TRBV28 and TRBJ1-3, is DVKVTQSSRYLVKRTGEKVFLECVQDMDHENMFWYRQDPGLGLRLIYFSYDVKMKEKGDIPEGYSVSREKKERFSLILESASTNQTSMYLCASRVPGSSGNTIYFGEGSWLTVV.

J is TRBJ2-1 and V is TRBV21-1; the D call in the table, TRBD1, was not verified against the DNA. TRBV21-1 represents a pseudogene. CDR3 length: 13 amino acids. The CDR3 DNA reads TGTGCCAGCAGCAGACGAGACAGGAATGAGCAGTTCTTC. Its protein is CASSRRDRNEQFF.

This clone was seen only once. The chain uses TRBV12-3 or TRBV12-4 and TRBJ1-3; D not resolved. Trimming cost V 3 bases and J 3 bases, with 3 bases left between them. The CDR3 is made up of 12 amino acids. CDR3 nucleotides: TGTGCCAGCAGTTTTATTGGAAACACCATATATTTT. Protein sequence: CASSFIGNTIYF.

The chain recombines TRBV10-3 with TRBJ1-1; 7 nucleotides align to TRBD1. There are 12 residues in the CDR3. With 9 bases clipped from V and 5 bases from J, the junction kept 6 bases outside the gene matches. Germline V CDR1 and CDR2: ENHRY, SYGVKD. CDR3 protein: CAIGRGDTEAFF. As DNA, the CDR3 is TGTGCCATAGGCAGGGGGGATACTGAAGCTTTCTTT.

This chain links TRBV28 with TRBJ1-2, with a possible D match to TRBD1 (6 bases). From germline, CDR1 is MDHEN and CDR2 SYDVKM. The CDR3 covers 13 residues. V was pared by 10 bases and J by 3 bases, with 15 bases between. The chain's CDR3 is CAISQGSDYGYTF. CDR3 coding DNA: TGTGCCATTTCTCAGGGGAGCGACTATGGCTACACCTTC.

The V gene is TRBV5-1, the J gene TRBJ2-7, with 7 positions matching TRBD1. V shed 0 bases, J shed 2 bases, and the junction held 5 bases outside the gene matches. This CDR3 spans 15 amino acids. Germline-derived CDR1 and CDR2 are SGHRS and YFSETQ. As DNA, the CDR3 is TGCGCCAGCAGCTTGGAACAGGGGTTAACCTACGAGCAGTACTTC. This encodes CASSLEQGLTYEQYF.

The genes are TRBV7-2 and TRBJ2-1; 13 bases are a match to TRBD2. The CDR3 totals 17 residues. Germline CDR1 is SGHTA and CDR2 is FQGNSA. J gave up 9 bases and V 5 bases, and 13 bases lay outside the gene matches. The CDR3 region is CASSNIGLAGVIGEQFF. CDR3 nucleotides: TGTGCCAGCAGCAACATCGGACTAGCGGGAGTGATAGGTGAGCAGTTCTTC.

The V and J genes are TRBV24-1 and TRBJ2-7; TRBD2 matches 7 bases. Germline CDR1 KGHDR, CDR2 SFDVKD. The CDR3 runs to 14 residues. The V and J ends lost 4 bases and 7 bases, in that order; junction bases with no gene match: 9. The CDR3 protein is CATSEGDWEGEQYF. CDR3 nucleotide sequence: TGTGCCACCAGTGAGGGCGACTGGGAGGGGGAGCAGTACTTC.

The J gene is TRBJ2-6, the V gene TRBV19, with TRBD2 identical over 10 bases. The germline CDR1 and CDR2 sequences are LNHDA and SQIVND (reference sequence). The CDR3 is 20 residues long. V shed 5 bases, J shed 1 base, and the junction held 14 bases outside the gene matches. The CDR3 region has the DNA TGTGCCAGTAGTCCACGCGGACTAGCGGCCGCCGGGTCTGGGGCCAACGTCCTGACTTTC. Its protein product is CASSPRGLAAAGSGANVLTF.

This chain uses TRBV15 with TRBJ1-4, with 8 bases fitting TRBD1. Germline V gene lookup returns CDR1 LNHNV and CDR2 YYDKDF (reference sequence). The J segment lost 8 bases and the V segment lost 3 bases, leaving 11 bases of the junction unmatched. This CDR3 contains 16 residues. This chain's CDR3 is CATSRAGQGGREKLFF. CDR3 nucleotide sequence: TGTGCCACCAGCAGGGCCGGACAGGGTGGAAGAGAAAAACTGTTTTTT.

This chain joins TRBV3-1 (or the pseudogene TRBV3-2) and TRBJ2-7, with TRBD1 identical over 9 bases. The J segment lost 4 bases and the V segment lost 5 bases, leaving 3 bases of the junction unmatched. Germline V lookup: CDR1 LGHDT, CDR2 YNNKEL (reference sequence). The length of the CDR3 is 13 residues. The CDR3 nucleotides are TGTGCCAGCAGCAGGACAGGGGAGTACGAGCAGTACTTC. Translated, it gives CASSRTGEYEQYF.

The rearrangement links TRBV5-6 to TRBJ2-5, with 9 bases fitting TRBD2. The germline V gene encodes CDR1 SGHDT and CDR2 YYEEEE. V lost 1 base to trimming and J lost 5 bases; unmatched junction nucleotides: 6. This CDR3 spans 15 amino acids. CDR3 DNA: TGTGCCAGCAGCTTGCCTAGCGGGATCGTGGAGACCCAGTACTTC. It yields the protein CASSLPSGIVETQYF.

The rearrangement uses TRBV24-1 and TRBJ2-5, with D tentatively TRBD1 (6 bases). CDR3 length: 14 amino acids. Germline CDR1 is KGHDR and CDR2 is SFDVKD. V gave up 4 bases and J gave up 4 bases, with 12 bases separating them. The CDR3 here is CATSDTGHRETQYF. The CDR3 DNA follows: TGTGCCACCAGTGACACGGGACATAGAGAGACCCAGTACTTC.

The chain links TRBV6-1 to TRBJ1-2; the D gene is possibly TRBD1 (6 bases). Germline V lookup: CDR1 MNHNS, CDR2 SASEGT. This CDR3 comprises 14 residues. V was trimmed by 1 base and J by 6 bases, leaving 12 bases between them. The CDR3 loop reads CASSEGTARDGYTF. The CDR3, as DNA: TGTGCCAGCAGTGAAGGGACAGCTAGGGATGGCTACACCTTC.

This clone was found once. The rearrangement joins TRBV5-7 to TRBJ2-7; D is unresolved. TRBV5-7 is treated as an ORF (open reading frame) with a function not yet certain. Trimming cost V 4 bases and J 4 bases, with 9 bases left between them. The CDR3 has 12 residues. The CDR3: CASSPERYEQYF. DNA for the CDR3: TGTGCCAGCAGCCCAGAACGATACGAGCAGTACTTC.

J is TRBJ2-3 and V is TRBV11-3; 7 bases align to TRBD2. This CDR3 has 17 amino acids. Germline trimming cut 0 bases from V and 1 base from J; bases unmatched to any gene: 7. Germline V gene lookup returns CDR1 SGHNT and CDR2 YENEEA. CDR3 sequence reads: CASSLDLAGEGTDTQYF. DNA of the CDR3: TGTGCCAGCAGCTTAGATCTGGCGGGAGAGGGCACAGATACGCAGTATTTT.

This CDR3 is CASSLAVGANTEAFF. As DNA, the CDR3 is TGTGCCAGCAGTCTAGCGGTGGGGGCGAACACTGAAGCTTTCTTT. The chain is built from TRBV28 and TRBJ1-1, with D perhaps matching TRBD1 (6 bases). V lost 5 bases to trimming and J lost 1 base, with 14 bases between them. The CDR3 is made up of 15 amino acids. Germline V gene sequence: CDR1 MDHEN, CDR2 SYDVKM.

This chain links TRBV5-1 with TRBJ2-1, with a possible D match to TRBD1 (5 bases). Germline CDR1 SGHRS, CDR2 YFSETQ. Trimming took 0 bases from V and 0 from J, leaving 13 bases between them. The CDR3 contains 17 residues. CDR3 protein: CASSLALQDSSYNEQFF. CDR3 nucleotide sequence: TGCGCCAGCAGCTTGGCTTTACAGGATTCCTCCTACAATGAGCAGTTCTTC.

This clone occurred once. The chain is built from TRBV15 and TRBJ1-5; 7 nucleotides agree with TRBD1. The CDR3 has 14 amino acids. Per germline, CDR1 LNHNV and CDR2 YYDKDF (reference sequence). The V segment lost 1 base and the J segment 5 bases; nucleotides outside the gene matches: 2. CDR3 sequence: CATSRAQGDQPQHF. CDR3 DNA: TGTGCCACCAGCAGAGCTCAGGGGGATCAGCCCCAGCATTTT. The whole variable domain, remainder taken from reference TRBV15 and TRBJ1-5, is DAMVIQNPRYQVTQFGKPVTLSCSQTLNHNVMYWYQQKSSQAPKLLFHYYDKDFNNEADTPDNFQSRRPNTSFCFLDIRSPGLGDTAMYLCATSRAQGDQPQHFGDGTRLSIL.

CDR3 protein: CASREPGGTEAFF. The CDR3 coding sequence is TGTGCCAGCAGGGAGCCGGGGGGGACTGAAGCTTTCTTT. The gene calls are TRBV3-1 (or the pseudogene TRBV3-2) and TRBJ1-1; D might be TRBD1 (5 bases). This CDR3 contains 13 residues. Germline values: CDR1 LGHDT, CDR2 YNNKEL (reference sequence). Trimming pared 6 bases from V and 5 bases from J, leaving 13 bases between.

The CDR3 loop reads CASSSIATNEKLFF. CDR3 coding DNA: TGTGCCAGCAGTTCCATAGCAACTAATGAAAAACTGTTTTTT. This chain uses TRBV28 with TRBJ1-4, with D hard to call. Germline lookup yields CDR1 MDHEN and CDR2 SYDVKM. Deletions cut 4 bases from V and 0 bases from J, with 6 bases between. CDR3 length equals 14 residues.